Listed below are T cell receptor beta chains from one sample, sequenced in a study of OX40 agonist ivuxolimab in advanced cancers. TCRdb's table, derived via immunoSEQ multiplex PCR, lists solely in-frame clones and lacks some. The sample has about 26,000 clones; 76% are singletons. The sequences come from CD4+ or CD8+ T cells sorted from blood, collected in a trial of the OX40 agonist ivuxolimab. Every receptor here comes from an adult with an advanced solid tumor such as melanoma, head and neck, liver or kidney cancer. The CDR3 runs from the conserved cysteine through the conserved F or W. A D gene is named only where the DNA matches it firmly. Size values are once, few and many counts, or a class for expanded clones, and some rows have none.

d_call | j_call | v_call | clone_size | cdr3_nt | cdr3_aa
. | TRBJ1-2 | TRBV5-1 | . | TGCGCCAGCAGCTACAATGATCGCAGGGTCGGCGGCTACACCTTC | CASSYNDRRVGGYTF
. | TRBJ2-6 | TRBV6-5 | . | TGTGCCAGCAGTTATGGAAGGACTGGGGCCAACGTCCTGACTTTC | CASSYGRTGANVLTF
. | TRBJ2-5 | TRBV4-2 | . | TGTGCCAGCAGCCGGGACTTCAGTGAGACCCAGTACTTC | CASSRDFSETQYF
. | TRBJ2-1 | TRBV6-5 | . | TGTGCCAGCAGCCTAATTCGGGGCAATGAGCAGTTCTTC | CASSLIRGNEQFF
. | TRBJ1-5 | TRBV6-1 | once | TGTGCCAGCAGTGGGTTCGGGGATCAGCCCCAGCATTTT | CASSGFGDQPQHF
. | TRBJ2-1 | TRBV5-1 | . | TGCGCCAGCAGCCCAGCGGGTGGGTTGGTCAATGAGCAGTTCTTC | CASSPAGGLVNEQFF
. | TRBJ2-7 | TRBV6-1 | once | TGTGCCAGCAGCCCCGGTGGGGGAGGTTGGCAGTACTTC | CASSPGGGGWQYF
TRBD2 | TRBJ2-5 | TRBV15 | few | TGTGCCACCAGCAGAGGGAGTGTACTAGCGGGGGGGTACCAAGAGACCCAGTACTTC | CATSRGSVLAGGYQETQYF
. | TRBJ1-3 | TRBV20-1 | . | TGCAGTGGGGGGGAGGGAAACACCATATATTTT | CSGGEGNTIYF
. | TRBJ1-4 | TRBV5-1 | . | TGCGCCAGCAGCTCCAGCCACCCGGGACTCAGGAATGAAAAACTGTTTTTT | CASSSSHPGLRNEKLFF
. | TRBJ1-2 | TRBV19 | medium-sized | TGTGCCAGTAGTATAGATAGACAGACTAACTATGGCTACACCTTC | CASSIDRQTNYGYTF
. | TRBJ1-4 | TRBV10-3 | . | TGTGCCATCAGTGAGGTTTCCGAAAAACTGTTTTTT | CAISEVSEKLFF
TRBD1 | TRBJ1-5 | TRBV6-1 | . | TGTGCCAGCAGTTCCGACAGGGGGCTAAGGCAGCCCCAGCATTTT | CASSSDRGLRQPQHF
. | TRBJ2-1 | TRBV7-6 | . | TGTGCCAGCAGCTTCGACTATAAGAACAATGAGCAGTTCTTC | CASSFDYKNNEQFF
TRBD1 | TRBJ2-5 | TRBV6-5 | once | TGTGCCAGCAGCCCCGGGACAGGGGGCCAAGAGACCCAGTACTTC | CASSPGTGGQETQYF
. | TRBJ1-4 | TRBV28 | once | TGTGCCAGCAGTTTAGGAACACAGGGATTAAATAATGAAAAACTGTTTTTT | CASSLGTQGLNNEKLFF
. | TRBJ1-6 | TRBV14 | . | TGTGCCAGCAGCTTTGGGACCCTCGGCGGACCCCTCCACTTT | CASSFGTLGGPLHF
. | TRBJ2-7 | TRBV6-1 | . | TGTGCCAGCAGGGAGGGATTCAGCGTGGACGAGCAGTACTTC | CASREGFSVDEQYF
. | TRBJ1-3 | TRBV9 | . | TGTGCCAGCAGCGTTCAGGCATCTGGAAACACCATATATTTT | CASSVQASGNTIYF
TRBD1 | TRBJ1-6 | TRBV4-2 | . | TGTGCCAGCAGGCAGGACAGGGATCGGACTTCACCCCTCCACTTT | CASRQDRDRTSPLHF
. | TRBJ2-2 | TRBV5-6 | . | TGTGCCAGCAGCTTGATGCCCCCCGACACCGGGGAGCTGTTTTTT | CASSLMPPDTGELFF
TRBD2 | TRBJ2-1 | TRBV4-2 | . | TGTGCCAGCAGCCAAGTGCGGGGGGGCCCCAATGAGCAGTTCTTC | CASSQVRGGPNEQFF
. | TRBJ2-3 | TRBV5-1 | . | TGCGCCAGCAGCCCGGGACTTAGTATCCTCACAGATACGCAGTATTTT | CASSPGLSILTDTQYF
TRBD1 | TRBJ1-5 | TRBV23-1 | . | TGCGCCAGCCCTAACAGGGGACAGCCCCAGCATTTT | CASPNRGQPQHF
TRBD1 | TRBJ1-2 | TRBV7-3 | few | TGTGCCAGCAGCTCACAGGGGGAACTGGGTGGCTACACCTTC | CASSSQGELGGYTF
. | TRBJ2-7 | TRBV23-1 | . | TGCGCCAGCAGTCAATCTAGGAGGCCCTACGAGCAGTACTTC | CASSQSRRPYEQYF
. | TRBJ1-4 | TRBV5-1 | . | TGCGCCAGCACCTTTGGGGGAACTAATGAAAAACTGTTTTTT | CASTFGGTNEKLFF
. | TRBJ2-2 | TRBV29-1 | . | TGCAGCGTTGCCAGGGTTGACACCGGGGAGCTGTTTTTT | CSVARVDTGELFF
TRBD1 | TRBJ1-5 | TRBV27 | . | TGTGCCAGCAGTTTGGGGACAGGGGTGAGTCAGCCCCAGCATTTT | CASSLGTGVSQPQHF
. | TRBJ2-7 | TRBV5-4 | few | TGTGCCAGCAGCGAGCAGACGATGGGGCAGTACTTC | CASSEQTMGQYF
. | TRBJ2-6 | TRBV2 | once | TGTGCCAGCACAGGGGTTCGCTCTGGGGCCAACGTCCTGACTTTC | CASTGVRSGANVLTF
. | TRBJ2-6 | TRBV28 | . | TGTGCCAGCAGTTTAAGGACGACTGGGGCCAACGTCCTGACTTTC | CASSLRTTGANVLTF
TRBD2 | TRBJ2-2 | TRBV19 | . | TGTGCCAGTAGTATAGCCCCTGGGGGGGCGAACACCGGGGAGCTGTTTTTT | CASSIAPGGANTGELFF
. | TRBJ1-6 | TRBV5-4 | . | TGTGCCAGCAGCTTGGGAGTCAGCCAGGCACCCCTCCACTTT | CASSLGVSQAPLHF
TRBD1 | TRBJ2-7 | TRBV29-1 | few | TGCAGCGTTGAAGACGCGACAGGGGGCTTCTACGAGCAGTACTTC | CSVEDATGGFYEQYF
. | TRBJ2-1 | TRBV5-1 | . | TGCGCCAGCGTTCCCCGGGTAGGGATCTACAATGAGCAGTTCTTC | CASVPRVGIYNEQFF
. | TRBJ1-3 | TRBV19 | . | TGTGCCAGTAGCCGGAGTCAGATCCCGACTGGAAACACCATATATTTT | CASSRSQIPTGNTIYF
TRBD1 | TRBJ1-5 | TRBV5-8 | . | TGTGCCAGCAGCTTCAACAGGGGTAGCAATCAGCCCCAGCATTTT | CASSFNRGSNQPQHF
. | TRBJ1-6 | TRBV6-1 | . | TGTGCCAGCAGCGCCGGGCCCTATAATTCACCCCTCCACTTT | CASSAGPYNSPLHF
TRBD1 | TRBJ1-1 | TRBV5-6 | few | TGTGCCAGCAGCCAATTACAGGGGAAAGCTTTCTTT | CASSQLQGKAFF
. | TRBJ2-7 | TRBV11-2 | . | TGTGCCAGCAGCTTAGATACCGGACAGATGTACGAGCAGTACTTC | CASSLDTGQMYEQYF
. | TRBJ1-3 | TRBV21-1 | . | TGTGCCAGCAGCAAAGGGGCGGGACACAGCTCTGGAAACACCATATATTTT | CASSKGAGHSSGNTIYF
TRBD1 | TRBJ1-2 | TRBV7-8 | . | TGTGCCAGCAGCTTTACAGGGGGCGGATATGGCTACACCTTC | CASSFTGGGYGYTF
. | TRBJ2-5 | TRBV4-1 | . | TGCGCCAGCAGCCAGGGTTTACTAGAAGAGACCCAGTACTTC | CASSQGLLEETQYF
TRBD1 | TRBJ2-1 | TRBV4-2 | once | TGTGCCAGCAGCCCCGGGGCCCAGGGGGCCTACAATGAGCAGTTCTTC | CASSPGAQGAYNEQFF
. | TRBJ1-1 | TRBV29-1 | . | TGCAGCGTTTGGGACTTTAGGGCTTTCTTT | CSVWDFRAFF
. | TRBJ2-7 | TRBV7-9 | . | TGTGCCAGCAGCTTAGAGGGCGGTGAGCAGTACTTC | CASSLEGGEQYF
. | TRBJ2-1 | TRBV6-1 | . | TGTGCCAGTTCCTTCCCCGGATCGAGTGAGCAGTTCTTC | CASSFPGSSEQFF
. | TRBJ1-6 | TRBV6-5 | . | TGTGCCAGCAGTTACAACGGTTTTAATTCACCCCTCCACTTT | CASSYNGFNSPLHF
TRBD1 | TRBJ1-2 | TRBV5-1 | . | TGCGCCAGCAGCATAGGGACAGGGATCAGCTATGGCTACACCTTC | CASSIGTGISYGYTF
TRBD1 | TRBJ1-2 | TRBV19 | . | TGTGCCAGTAGTACCTGGACAGGGGATTCTGGCTACACCTTC | CASSTWTGDSGYTF
. | TRBJ1-2 | TRBV21-1 | . | TGTGCCAGCAGCGGCTACAGAAAGACCTATGGCTACACCTTC | CASSGYRKTYGYTF
. | TRBJ1-1 | TRBV4-3 | . | TGCGCCAGCAGCCAAACGACCGGGGTAGGAAACACTGAAGCTTTCTTT | CASSQTTGVGNTEAFF
. | TRBJ1-1 | TRBV2 | . | TGTGCCAGCAGGCCCAGAGGTCGGAACACTGAAGCTTTCTTT | CASRPRGRNTEAFF